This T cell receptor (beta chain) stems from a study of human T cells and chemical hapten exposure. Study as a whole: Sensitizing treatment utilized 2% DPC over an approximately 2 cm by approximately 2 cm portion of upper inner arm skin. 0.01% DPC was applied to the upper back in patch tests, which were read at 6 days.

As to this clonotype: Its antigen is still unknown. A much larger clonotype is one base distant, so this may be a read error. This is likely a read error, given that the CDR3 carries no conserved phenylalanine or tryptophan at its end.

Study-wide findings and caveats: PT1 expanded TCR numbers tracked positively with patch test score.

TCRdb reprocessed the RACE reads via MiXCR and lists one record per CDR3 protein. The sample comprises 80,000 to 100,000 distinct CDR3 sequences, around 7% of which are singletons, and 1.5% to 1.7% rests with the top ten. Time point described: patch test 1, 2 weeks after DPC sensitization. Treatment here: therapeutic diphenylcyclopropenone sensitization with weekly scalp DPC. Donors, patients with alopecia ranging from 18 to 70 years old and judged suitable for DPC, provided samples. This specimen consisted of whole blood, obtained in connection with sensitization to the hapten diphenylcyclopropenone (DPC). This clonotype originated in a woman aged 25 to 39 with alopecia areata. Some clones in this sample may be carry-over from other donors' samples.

The CDR3 protein is CASSTLIDEQFS. CDR3 nucleotides: TGTGCCAGCAGCACTTTAATCGATGAGCAGTTCTCC. This rearrangement joins TRBV12-3 or TRBV12-4 to TRBJ2-1, with no clear D. V lost 6 bases and J lost 8, with 11 bases in between. The CDR3 consists of 12 residues.